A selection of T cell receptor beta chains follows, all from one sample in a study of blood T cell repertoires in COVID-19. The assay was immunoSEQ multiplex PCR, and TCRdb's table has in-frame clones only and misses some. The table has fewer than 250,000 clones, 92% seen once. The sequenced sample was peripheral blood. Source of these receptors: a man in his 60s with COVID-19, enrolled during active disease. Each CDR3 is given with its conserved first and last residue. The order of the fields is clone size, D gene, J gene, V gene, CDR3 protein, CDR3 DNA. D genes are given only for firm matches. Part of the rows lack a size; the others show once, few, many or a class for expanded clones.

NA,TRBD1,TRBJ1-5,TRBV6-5,CASSYSGQNLHF,TGTGCCAGCAGTTACTCGGGACAGAACCTGCATTTT
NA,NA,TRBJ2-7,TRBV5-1,CASRAGSGREQYF,TGCGCCAGCAGGGCGGGGTCGGGGAGGGAGCAGTACTTC
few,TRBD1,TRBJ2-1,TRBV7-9,CASSLDRGPQFF,TGTGCCAGCAGCCTGGACAGGGGACCCCAGTTCTTC
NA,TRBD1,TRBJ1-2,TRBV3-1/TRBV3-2,CASSQERSTGVYGYTF,TGTGCCAGCAGCCAAGAGAGGTCGACAGGGGTCTATGGCTACACCTTC
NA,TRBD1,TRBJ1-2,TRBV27,CASRYGTDSNYGYTF,TGTGCCAGCAGATACGGGACAGATTCTAACTATGGCTACACCTTC
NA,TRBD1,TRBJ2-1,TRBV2,CASSQRGRGSYNEQFF,TGTGCCAGCAGCCAACGGGGCAGGGGGAGCTACAATGAGCAGTTCTTC
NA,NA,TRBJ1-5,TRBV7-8,CASSLSEGNQPQHF,TGTGCCAGCAGCTTGTCTGAGGGCAATCAGCCCCAGCATTTT
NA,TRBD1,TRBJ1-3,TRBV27,CASSPIGTGWDTIYF,TGTGCCAGCAGTCCCATCGGGACAGGGTGGGACACCATATATTTT
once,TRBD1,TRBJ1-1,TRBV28,CASSLPGTGQNTEAFF,TGTGCCAGCAGTTTACCCGGGACAGGGCAGAACACTGAAGCTTTCTTT
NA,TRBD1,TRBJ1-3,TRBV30,CAWRPTPGQSSGNTIYF,TGTGCCTGGAGGCCCACCCCGGGACAGAGCTCTGGAAACACCATATATTTT
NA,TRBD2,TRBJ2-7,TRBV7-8,CASSLGWTSGSYEQYF,TGTGCCAGCAGCTTAGGGTGGACTAGCGGGAGCTACGAGCAGTACTTC
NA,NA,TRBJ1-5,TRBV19,CASSSPNSVHQPQHF,TGTGCCAGTAGCTCCCCTAACTCGGTCCATCAGCCCCAGCATTTT
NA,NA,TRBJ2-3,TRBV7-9,CASSPTPGMTQYF,TGTGCCAGCAGCCCAACTCCGGGAATGACGCAGTATTTT
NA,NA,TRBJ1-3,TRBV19,CASSQSQGFWLKLGNTIYF,TGTGCCAGTAGCCAAAGCCAGGGGTTCTGGTTGAAGCTTGGAAACACCATATATTTT
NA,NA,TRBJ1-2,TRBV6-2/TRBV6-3,CASSLLQGFGYTF,TGTGCCAGCAGCCTACTCCAGGGATTCGGCTACACCTTC
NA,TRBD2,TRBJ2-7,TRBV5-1,CASSSYGGGYEQYF,TGCGCCAGCAGCTCCTATGGCGGGGGTTACGAGCAGTACTTC
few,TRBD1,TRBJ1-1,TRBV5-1,CASSSHPQGATEAFF,TGCGCCAGCAGCTCGCACCCACAGGGGGCCACTGAAGCTTTCTTT
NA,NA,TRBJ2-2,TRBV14,CASSPDWTLSTGLSILNTGELFF,TGTGCCAGCAGCCCGGACTGGACCCTTAGCACCGGCCTAAGTATCCTAAACACCGGGGAGCTGTTTTTT
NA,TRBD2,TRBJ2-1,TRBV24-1,CATSDNLGLAAQFF,TGTGCCACCAGTGACAACTTGGGACTAGCGGCGCAGTTCTTC
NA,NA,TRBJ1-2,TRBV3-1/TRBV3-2,CASSAGISYGYTF,TGTGCCAGCAGCGCCGGGATTTCCTATGGCTACACCTTC
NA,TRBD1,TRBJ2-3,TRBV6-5,CASRGYGTGLDTQYF,TGTGCCAGCAGGGGTTATGGGACAGGGCTTGATACGCAGTATTTT
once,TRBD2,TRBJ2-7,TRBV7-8,CASSFTSGAAYGQYF,TGTGCCAGCAGCTTTACTAGCGGGGCAGCCTACGGGCAGTACTTC
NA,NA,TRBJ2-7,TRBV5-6,CASSLPRLSGQVPYEQYF,TGTGCCAGCAGCTTGCCCAGATTATCAGGGCAGGTGCCCTACGAGCAGTACTTC
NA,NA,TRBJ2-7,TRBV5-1,CASSLVAGHISYEQYF,TGCGCCAGCAGCTTGGTCGCAGGGCACATCTCCTACGAGCAGTACTTC
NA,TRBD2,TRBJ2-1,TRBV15,CATSSPAGEGSYNEQFF,TGTGCCACCAGCAGCCCCGCGGGGGAGGGCTCCTACAATGAGCAGTTCTTC
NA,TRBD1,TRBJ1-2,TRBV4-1,CASSQRDRNYGYTF,TGCGCCAGCAGCCAAAGGGACAGGAACTATGGCTACACCTTC
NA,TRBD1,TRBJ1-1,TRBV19,CASSLTGTGQEAFF,TGTGCCAGTAGCCTAACCGGGACAGGGCAAGAAGCTTTCTTT
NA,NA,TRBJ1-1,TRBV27,CASSLWGRNTEAFF,TGTGCCAGCAGTTTATGGGGGCGGAACACTGAAGCTTTCTTT
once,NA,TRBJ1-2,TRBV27,CASSSRLTGPYGYTF,TGTGCCAGCAGTTCCCGCCTGACAGGACCTTATGGCTACACCTTC
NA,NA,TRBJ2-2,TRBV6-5,CASQGGTGELFF,TGTGCCAGCCAGGGGGGCACCGGGGAGCTGTTTTTT
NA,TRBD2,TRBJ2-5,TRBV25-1,CASSETSGRETQYF,TGTGCCAGCAGTGAGACTAGCGGGAGAGAGACCCAGTACTTC
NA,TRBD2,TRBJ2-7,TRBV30,CAWTSLAVSYEQYF,TGTGCCTGGACTAGTCTAGCGGTTTCCTACGAGCAGTACTTC
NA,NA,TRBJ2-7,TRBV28,CASSLIGRGMSSYEQYF,TGTGCCAGCAGTTTAATCGGACGGGGGATGAGCTCCTACGAGCAGTACTTC
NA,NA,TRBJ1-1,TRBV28,CASGLRGRNTEAFF,TGTGCCAGCGGACTGAGAGGCCGGAACACTGAAGCTTTCTTT
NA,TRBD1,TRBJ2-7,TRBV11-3,CASSRDRGHYEQYF,TGTGCCAGCAGCAGAGACAGGGGGCACTACGAGCAGTACTTC
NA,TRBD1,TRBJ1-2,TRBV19,CASRGAHYGYTF,TGTGCCAGCAGGGGGGCTCACTATGGCTACACCTTC
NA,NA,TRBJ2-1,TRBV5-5,CASSRGWGGGNEQFF,TGTGCCAGCAGCAGGGGGTGGGGGGGCGGCAATGAGCAGTTCTTC
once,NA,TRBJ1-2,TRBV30,CAWRKDTGSNYGYTF,TGTGCCTGGAGAAAGGATACAGGGAGCAACTATGGCTACACCTTC
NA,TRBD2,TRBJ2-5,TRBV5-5,CASSFSGGDETQYF,TGTGCCAGCAGCTTCAGCGGGGGGGATGAGACCCAGTACTTC
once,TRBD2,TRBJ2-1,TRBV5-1,CASSPLAGEGVNEQFF,TGCGCCAGCAGCCCCCTAGCGGGAGAGGGAGTCAATGAGCAGTTCTTC
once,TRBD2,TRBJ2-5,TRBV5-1,CASSGGLARQETQYF,TGCGCCAGCAGCGGGGGACTAGCGCGACAAGAGACCCAGTACTTC
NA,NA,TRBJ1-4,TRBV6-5,CASSIQEAEKLFF,TGTGCCAGCAGTATTCAGGAGGCTGAAAAACTGTTTTTT
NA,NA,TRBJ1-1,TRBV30,CAWSPSGGKAFF,TGTGCCTGGAGTCCCTCGGGGGGAAAAGCTTTCTTT
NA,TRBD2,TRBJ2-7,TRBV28,CASSLGTSGGREQYF,TGTGCCAGCAGTTTAGGGACTAGCGGGGGGCGGGAGCAGTACTTC
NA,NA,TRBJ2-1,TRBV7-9,CASSLAGQPNYNEQFF,TGTGCCAGCAGCTTAGCCGGACAGCCCAACTACAATGAGCAGTTCTTC
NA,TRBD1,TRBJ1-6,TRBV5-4,CASSLTGTDLPLHF,TGTGCCAGCAGCTTGACCGGGACAGATCTTCCCCTCCACTTT
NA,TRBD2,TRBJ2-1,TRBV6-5,CASRNSGGGNEQFF,TGTGCCAGCAGGAATAGCGGGGGGGGCAATGAGCAGTTCTTC
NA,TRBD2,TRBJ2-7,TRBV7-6,CASSSQGAGETYEQYF,TGTGCCAGCAGCTCACAAGGAGCGGGGGAGACCTACGAGCAGTACTTC
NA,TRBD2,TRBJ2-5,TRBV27,CASTQRGGQETQYF,TGTGCCAGCACACAGCGGGGGGGACAAGAGACCCAGTACTTC
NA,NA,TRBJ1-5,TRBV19,CASSIGAQIDQPQHF,TGTGCCAGTAGTATAGGGGCACAGATTGATCAGCCCCAGCATTTT
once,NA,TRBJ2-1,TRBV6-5,CASSQVTLLYNEQFF,TGTGCCAGCAGTCAGGTGACGCTCCTCTACAATGAGCAGTTCTTC
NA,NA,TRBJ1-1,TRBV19,CATAGGAANTEAFF,TGTGCCACCGCGGGGGGGGCAGCCAACACTGAAGCTTTCTTT
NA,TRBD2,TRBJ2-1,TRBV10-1,CASSESLAGYNEQFF,TGCGCCAGCAGTGAGTCCCTAGCGGGGTACAATGAGCAGTTCTTC
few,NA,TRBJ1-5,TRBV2,CASSQTETQPQHF,TGTGCCAGCAGTCAGACAGAAACTCAGCCCCAGCATTTT